This section outlines one T cell receptor (beta chain) sequence together with its context. TCRdb re-called the reads through MiXCR, storing one row per CDR3 protein. The sample carries about 97,000 distinct CDR3 sequences, roughly 28% recorded once. These data originate in a study of type 1 regulatory T cells. The CDR3 has 14 amino acids. The trim removed 5 bases at V and 4 bases at J, leaving 4 bases unmatched. CDR1 is SGHVS and CDR2 is FNYEAQ in the germline V gene. The chain employs TRBV7-6 and TRBJ2-3, with 9 bases lining up with TRBD1. This receptor was taken from a human donor in good health. Sample: CD4+ T cells, either the whole sample or a sorted fraction (not recorded which). The CDR3 spells CASSTTGGADTQYF. CDR3 bases: TGTGCCAGCAGCACTACAGGGGGCGCAGATACGCAGTATTTT.